This record covers a single TCR beta chain. Other DNA sequences in this sample translate to the same CDR3. This record belongs to a study of cytomegalovirus exposure and HLA in healthy donors. V was pared by 5 bases and J by 2 bases, with 0 bases of the junction left unmatched. The CDR3 runs to 13 residues. The germline CDR1 and CDR2 sequences are LNHDA and SQIVND (reference sequence). Use of 60 Vbeta and 13 Jbeta primers characterized the PCR. Assay: immunoSEQ multiplex PCR; the TCRdb copy retains only in-frame clones and omits some. Of some 170,000 clones listed, around four fifths are singletons. Sequenced: PBMCs. The origin of this receptor is a man aged 50-59 years in good health and CMV-seropositive. The chain couples TRBV19 to TRBJ1-5; 7 nucleotides match TRBD1. This CDR3 is CASSGTGNQPQHF. The CDR3, as DNA: TGTGCCAGTAGTGGGACAGGCAATCAGCCCCAGCATTTT.